These T cell receptor beta chains were read from a single sample in a study of cytomegalovirus exposure and HLA in healthy donors. Only in-frame clones appear in the TCRdb table, and some are missing; sequencing was by immunoSEQ multiplex PCR. The sample yields around 70,000 clones, less than 95% seen once. The specimen sequenced was PBMCs. Receptor source: a woman aged 18-29 years in good health and CMV-seropositive. CDR3s include the opening cysteine and the closing phenylalanine or tryptophan. The D gene is left open where the match is weak. Size is stated for part of the rows, as once, few or many counts, or as a class when the clone is expanded.

J: TRBJ1-1; size: -; V: TRBV2; D: TRBD1; DNA: TGTGCCAGCGGATTACATACAGGGGTTATGAACACTGAAGCTTTCTTT; CDR3: CASGLHTGVMNTEAFF
J: TRBJ1-1; size: -; V: TRBV15; D: -; DNA: TGTGCCACCAGACTGACCGGGACTGCCCGAACTGAAGCTTTCTTT; CDR3: CATRLTGTARTEAFF
J: TRBJ2-7; size: -; V: TRBV6-4; D: TRBD1; DNA: TGTGCCAGCACAGTGACAGGGGTGGGCGAGCAGTACTTC; CDR3: CASTVTGVGEQYF
J: TRBJ2-7; size: -; V: TRBV29-1; D: TRBD2; DNA: TGCAGCGTTGAAATGAAGGGGTGGGAGGGCTCCTACGAGCAGTACTTC; CDR3: CSVEMKGWEGSYEQYF
J: TRBJ1-1; size: -; V: TRBV4-3; D: -; DNA: TGCGCCAGCAGCCAAGGAATAGGGGTGACGGTTGAAGCTTTCTTT; CDR3: CASSQGIGVTVEAFF
J: TRBJ1-1; size: -; V: TRBV5-1; D: -; DNA: TGCGCCAGCAGCTTGGATGGACAGAAGAACACTGAAGCTTTCTTT; CDR3: CASSLDGQKNTEAFF
J: TRBJ2-2; size: -; V: TRBV14; D: TRBD2; DNA: TGTGCCAGCAGCCAAGTCTTGACTAGCGGGAACACCGGGGAGCTGTTTTTT; CDR3: CASSQVLTSGNTGELFF
J: TRBJ2-7; size: -; V: TRBV4-1; D: -; DNA: TGCGCCAGCAGCCTTGGACAGTCCGAGGCCTACGAGCAGTACTTC; CDR3: CASSLGQSEAYEQYF
J: TRBJ1-2; size: -; V: TRBV5-1; D: TRBD1; DNA: TGCGCCAGCAGCTTATTTCGGGACAGCATCAACTATGGCTACACCTTC; CDR3: CASSLFRDSINYGYTF
J: TRBJ1-2; size: -; V: TRBV27; D: -; DNA: TGTGCCAGCAGTTTGCAGACAGGAAACTATGGCTACACCTTC; CDR3: CASSLQTGNYGYTF
J: TRBJ1-5; size: -; V: TRBV23-1; D: -; DNA: TGCGCCAGCAGCCCCTCCAAGACAGATAAATATAGCAATCAGCCCCAGCATTTT; CDR3: CASSPSKTDKYSNQPQHF
J: TRBJ2-1; size: once; V: TRBV19; D: -; DNA: TGTGCCAGTAATAATGGGGGGGCGGGTTACAATGAGCAGTTCTTC; CDR3: CASNNGGAGYNEQFF
J: TRBJ2-4; size: -; V: TRBV25-1; D: TRBD1; DNA: TGTGTCTTGACAGGGGGTAAGTTAAGGAGAAACATTCAGTACTTC; CDR3: CVLTGGKLRRNIQYF
J: TRBJ2-1; size: once; V: TRBV5-1; D: TRBD1; DNA: TGCGCCAGCAGCCCGACAGGGGTATCCTACAATGAGCAGTTCTTC; CDR3: CASSPTGVSYNEQFF
J: TRBJ2-3; size: -; V: TRBV7-3; D: TRBD2; DNA: TGTGCCAGCAGCTTAACTTCTCGAGGACTAGCGGGAGGGAGCACAGATACGCAGTATTTT; CDR3: CASSLTSRGLAGGSTDTQYF
J: TRBJ2-5; size: -; V: TRBV18; D: -; DNA: TGTGCCAGCTCGCAAAGTGGGGCACAAGAGACCCAGTACTTC; CDR3: CASSQSGAQETQYF
J: TRBJ1-1; size: -; V: TRBV19; D: TRBD1; DNA: TGTGCCAGTAGTACTAAGACAGGGACTGAAGCTTTCTTT; CDR3: CASSTKTGTEAFF
J: TRBJ2-7; size: -; V: TRBV29-1; D: -; DNA: TGCAGCGTTGAAGATACAGGGAACTACGAGCAGTACTTC; CDR3: CSVEDTGNYEQYF
J: TRBJ2-2; size: -; V: TRBV7-7; D: TRBD1; DNA: TGTGCTAGCAGTTGGGACAGGGGAGACACCGGGGAGCTGTTTTTT; CDR3: CASSWDRGDTGELFF
J: TRBJ1-2; size: -; V: TRBV11-3; D: TRBD1; DNA: TGTGCCAGCAGTGCCGGGACAGCTTCTGGAGGCTACACCTTC; CDR3: CASSAGTASGGYTF
J: TRBJ1-2; size: -; V: TRBV18; D: -; DNA: TGTGCCAGCTCACCCACACGTGTCAACTATGGCTACACCTTC; CDR3: CASSPTRVNYGYTF
J: TRBJ2-7; size: -; V: TRBV21-1; D: -; DNA: TGTGCCAGCAGCAAACTTGCTAGCGGGGGGGTGGCCGGCGAGCAGTACTTC; CDR3: CASSKLASGGVAGEQYF
J: TRBJ1-1; size: -; V: TRBV29-1; D: TRBD1; DNA: TGCAGCGTTCGGACAGGGGGCGCCGGCACTGAAGCTTTCTTT; CDR3: CSVRTGGAGTEAFF
J: TRBJ2-3; size: -; V: TRBV30; D: TRBD2; DNA: TGTGCCTGGAGTTGGCTAGCGGGGGGGCGTGAGGAAGATACGCAGTATTTT; CDR3: CAWSWLAGGREEDTQYF
J: TRBJ1-5; size: -; V: TRBV27; D: -; DNA: TGTGCCAGCAGTTTTGGACACCCCAATCAGCCCCAGCATTTT; CDR3: CASSFGHPNQPQHF
J: TRBJ2-1; size: -; V: TRBV18; D: TRBD1; DNA: TGTGCCAGCTCACCCGACAGGGGAGCTGAGCAGTTCTTC; CDR3: CASSPDRGAEQFF
J: TRBJ1-2; size: -; V: TRBV19; D: TRBD1; DNA: TGTGCCAGTAGCCTGGACAGGAATAACTATGGCTACACCTTC; CDR3: CASSLDRNNYGYTF
J: TRBJ2-5; size: -; V: TRBV29-1; D: TRBD1; DNA: TGCAGCGCGGATGACGGGGACAGGGGAGAGACCCAGTACTTC; CDR3: CSADDGDRGETQYF
J: TRBJ2-1; size: -; V: TRBV27; D: TRBD2; DNA: TGTGCCAGCAGTTTAGGGAGGGCCGGCTACAATGAGCAGTTCTTC; CDR3: CASSLGRAGYNEQFF
J: TRBJ2-7; size: -; V: TRBV19; D: -; DNA: TGTGCCAGTAGTATAGGAGGATACGAGCAGTACTTC; CDR3: CASSIGGYEQYF
J: TRBJ2-5; size: -; V: TRBV7-9; D: -; DNA: TGTGCCAGCAGCCACTGGACAGCCATCACGGGGGAGACCCAGTACTTC; CDR3: CASSHWTAITGETQYF
J: TRBJ2-7; size: -; V: TRBV11-2; D: TRBD1; DNA: TGTGCCAGCAGCCCGGACAGGGCAAAAACCGAGCAGTACTTC; CDR3: CASSPDRAKTEQYF
J: TRBJ2-1; size: -; V: TRBV6-5; D: TRBD2; DNA: TGTGCCAGCAGTTACACCCGACGGGAGGGAGGGGATGAGCAGTTCTTC; CDR3: CASSYTRREGGDEQFF
J: TRBJ1-1; size: -; V: TRBV19; D: -; DNA: TGTGCCAGTAGTACCTTTGGACAGCCCACTGAAGCTTTCTTT; CDR3: CASSTFGQPTEAFF
J: TRBJ1-4; size: -; V: TRBV6-1; D: -; DNA: TGTGCCAGCACTAGGACCGCTCAGACAGAACTGTTTTTT; CDR3: CASTRTAQTELFF
J: TRBJ2-2; size: -; V: TRBV5-1; D: -; DNA: TGCGCCAGCAGCTTGGTACCAGGCGCGAACACCGGGGAGCTGTTTTTT; CDR3: CASSLVPGANTGELFF
J: TRBJ1-1; size: -; V: TRBV5-1; D: -; DNA: TGCGCCAGCACCTTGGAAGGACTTAACACTGAAGCTTTCTTT; CDR3: CASTLEGLNTEAFF
J: TRBJ2-1; size: -; V: TRBV11-2; D: -; DNA: TGTGCCAGCAGCTCACTAGACGGGGCCTACAATGAGCAGTTCTTC; CDR3: CASSSLDGAYNEQFF
J: TRBJ2-3; size: -; V: TRBV4-3; D: TRBD1; DNA: TGCGCCAGCAGTAACAGGGGACGAGGCACAGATACGCAGTATTTT; CDR3: CASSNRGRGTDTQYF
J: TRBJ2-3; size: -; V: TRBV30; D: -; DNA: TGTGCCTGGAGGGTAAACACAGGATTACCGCAGTATTTT; CDR3: CAWRVNTGLPQYF
J: TRBJ1-2; size: once; V: TRBV5-1; D: -; DNA: TGCGCCAGCAGCTCGGGGGTCGTGGACTATGGCTACACCTTC; CDR3: CASSSGVVDYGYTF